A selection of T cell receptor beta chains follows, all from one sample in a study of response to subunit inactivated influenza vaccine. TCRdb re-analysed the RT-PCR reads in MiXCR, keeping a single row per CDR3 protein. Of approximately 680,000 distinct CDR3 sequences listed, more than 15% are singletons. This sample comprised PBMCs from blood, obtained 11 to 12 days after vaccination. The receptor set was obtained from a man over 45 who received an inactivated influenza vaccine. Both conserved end residues are part of each CDR3.

CDR3 protein	V gene	J gene
CASSLIGTFNEQFF	TRBV5-1	TRBJ2-1
CASIYSLDRVPNEQFF	TRBV6-2/TRBV6-3	TRBJ2-1
CATSREKGSYEQYF	TRBV15	TRBJ2-7
CASSLRTTSYEQYF	TRBV11-1	TRBJ2-7
CASRTYYGYTF	TRBV7-2	TRBJ1-2
CASSFLGGKETQYF	TRBV27	TRBJ2-5
CASRGRTGGNYGYTF	TRBV7-2	TRBJ1-2
CASSSGSGSHNEQFF	TRBV7-2	TRBJ2-1
CASSLVGSRNEKLFF	TRBV7-2	TRBJ1-4
CASSLGTHNNSPLHF	TRBV5-1	TRBJ1-6
CSASGRAINEQFF	TRBV20-1	TRBJ2-1
CASRVSYEQYF	TRBV12-3/TRBV12-4	TRBJ2-7
CASSFPWTSPTQYF	TRBV7-6	TRBJ2-5
CSARDMSSYEQYF	TRBV20-1	TRBJ2-7
CSARGTRWTYNSPLHF	TRBV20-1	TRBJ1-6
CASSLDGLVYGYTF	TRBV5-1	TRBJ1-2
CASSQDLSSRREQYF	TRBV4-1	TRBJ2-7
CASSFRTGEQYF	TRBV7-9	TRBJ2-7
CASSPEGGSNQPQHF	TRBV6-1	TRBJ1-5
CASSRLGTSAPNEQYF	TRBV3-1	TRBJ2-7
CASSYSGRGVPTDTQYF	TRBV6-5	TRBJ2-3
CSARKPGLASYNEQFF	TRBV20-1	TRBJ2-1
CSVGFVGASEKLFF	TRBV29-1	TRBJ1-4
CASTQDAARNSPLHF	TRBV5-1	TRBJ1-6
CASSHGQMLQETQYF	TRBV5-1	TRBJ2-5
CASSPLGQGGELFF	TRBV12-3/TRBV12-4	TRBJ2-2
CASSPISVASYNSPLHF	TRBV7-2	TRBJ1-6
CASRRVSYEQYF	TRBV28	TRBJ2-7
CASSYGPLIPEQYF	TRBV5-1	TRBJ2-7
CAISEPFRGSANYGYTF	TRBV10-3	TRBJ1-2
CATSDSRTSGINNEQFF	TRBV24-1	TRBJ2-1
CASSLKGGFEQFF	TRBV5-4	TRBJ2-1
CASSYMGLSDTQYF	TRBV14	TRBJ2-3
CASSLGAGGREQYF	TRBV12-3/TRBV12-4	TRBJ2-7
CASTLSGAGELFF	TRBV12-3/TRBV12-4	TRBJ2-2
CASSLADSYGYTF	TRBV5-1	TRBJ1-2